These 25 T cell receptor beta chains were sequenced from one sample in a study of control samples from healthy donors and cancer patients. Clones were read by immunoSEQ multiplex PCR, and TCRdb kept only the in-frame ones, dropping some. The sample lists approximately 170,000 clones; 92% were seen once. The material sequenced was blood. The receptors here all came from a woman aged 25 to 39 in good health.

Only one count was recorded for this clone. V usage is TRBV4-3 and J usage is TRBJ2-1; 9 bases align to TRBD2. V lost 1 base, J lost 10 bases, and 8 bases stayed unmatched. This CDR3 has 15 residues. Germline V lookup: CDR1 LGHNA, CDR2 YSLEER. CDR3 protein: CASSQGAGGGWEQFF. The CDR3 DNA is TGCGCCAGCAGCCAAGGGGCGGGAGGGGGTTGGGAGCAGTTCTTC.

This clone was seen more than once but under ten times. V is TRBV7-8 and J is TRBJ2-3; 12 bases agree with TRBD2. The CDR3 runs to 17 residues. After removal of 3 bases from V and 5 bases from J, the junction contained 9 bases not matched to a gene. Germline V gene lookup returns CDR1 SGHVS and CDR2 FQNEAQ. The CDR3 bases are TGTGCCAGCAGCTTCCGATCGACTAGCGGGAGTGGAGATACGCAGTATTTT. As protein: CASSFRSTSGSGDTQYF.

The V call is TRBV12-5, the J call TRBJ1-5; 7 bases agree with TRBD1. V dropped 5 bases and J dropped 0; count of bases not matched to a gene: 13. Germline CDR1 LGHNT, CDR2 FRNRAP. There are 18 residues in the CDR3. The CDR3 protein is CASGAGGTDINSNQPQHF. CDR3 sequence (DNA): TGTGCTAGTGGTGCTGGAGGGACAGATATCAATAGCAATCAGCCCCAGCATTTT.

This chain uses TRBV4-3 with TRBJ2-1; perhaps TRBD1 as D (5 bases). V lost 1 base to trimming and J lost 4 bases, with 11 bases between them. Germline V lookup: CDR1 LGHNA, CDR2 YSLEER. This CDR3 comprises 15 residues. The CDR3 DNA reads TGCGCCAGCAGCCAAGGATCCCAGGGTTACAATGAGCAGTTCTTC. As protein: CASSQGSQGYNEQFF.

The genes are TRBV6-2 or TRBV6-3 and TRBJ1-2; no clear D. Germline values: CDR1 MNHEY, CDR2 SVGEGT. This CDR3 is 15 amino acids long. V was shortened by 7 bases and J by 4 bases, with 19 bases between the two germline ends. The CDR3 protein is CASTPVGAGVYGYTF. The CDR3 DNA sequence: TGTGCCAGCACCCCCGTCGGTGCTGGGGTCTATGGCTACACCTTC.

The rearrangement links TRBV6-6 to TRBJ2-1, with TRBD2 matching over 12 bases. Trimming at V came to 5 bases and at J to 8 bases, leaving 7 bases not matched to a gene. CDR3 size: 15 residues. The germline CDR1 and CDR2 sequences are MNHNY and SVGAGI (reference sequence). The CDR3 region has the DNA TGTGCCAGCAGTAAGGGACTAGCGGGTGGGGATGAGCAGTTCTTC. This translates into CASSKGLAGGDEQFF.

The V gene is TRBV29-1, the J gene TRBJ2-2, with unresolved D. The CDR3 sequence is 15 residues long. The V gene lost 3 bases and the J gene lost 2 bases, with 13 bases spanning the gap. Germline CDR1 is SQVTM and CDR2 is ANQGSEA. The CDR3 DNA is TGCAGCGTTGAGAGTGACTCGTATAACACCGGGGAGCTGTTTTTT. Encoded protein: CSVESDSYNTGELFF.

The rearrangement joins TRBV28 to TRBJ1-4; D is unclear. Germline-derived CDR1 and CDR2 are MDHEN and SYDVKM. The CDR3 covers 15 residues. V was shortened by 6 bases and J by 0 bases, with 11 bases between the two germline ends. CDR3 in amino acids: CASREKTTTNEKLFF. CDR3 nucleotide sequence: TGTGCCAGCAGAGAAAAGACAACAACTAATGAAAAACTGTTTTTT. The complete variable domain, with remaining parts taken from reference TRBV28 and TRBJ1-4, reads DVKVTQSSRYLVKRTGEKVFLECVQDMDHENMFWYRQDPGLGLRLIYFSYDVKMKEKGDIPEGYSVSREKKERFSLILESASTNQTSMYLCASREKTTTNEKLFFGSGTQLSVL.

The chain carries TRBV6-5 and TRBJ1-1; D is possibly TRBD1 (6 bases). Germline V CDR1 and CDR2: MNHEY, SVGAGI. The CDR3 sequence is 16 residues long. Between the trimmed V and J ends, which lost 4 bases and 3 bases, there was a span of 18 bases. The CDR3 spells CASSSWGARLDTEAFF. The CDR3 DNA follows: TGTGCCAGCAGTTCCTGGGGGGCGCGTTTAGACACTGAAGCTTTCTTT.

The chain joins TRBV11-2 to TRBJ1-3; 7 bases line up with TRBD1. V lost 5 bases to trimming and J lost 2 bases; unmatched junction nucleotides: 3. Germline values: CDR1 SGHAT, CDR2 FQNNGV. CDR3 size: 14 residues. The CDR3 region has the DNA TGTGCCAGCAGCCCCGGGACAGCTGGAAACACCATATATTTT. It yields the protein CASSPGTAGNTIYF.

The chain combines TRBV7-8 with TRBJ2-1, with TRBD2 matching 7 bases. From germline, CDR1 is SGHVS and CDR2 FQNEAQ. With V trimmed by 5 bases and J by 0 bases, 10 bases remained unmatched. This CDR3 has 17 amino acids. The chain's CDR3 is CASSTRASGSSYNEQFF. CDR3 in DNA: TGTGCCAGCAGCACCAGAGCTAGCGGCAGCTCCTACAATGAGCAGTTCTTC.

V gene TRBV19 combines with J gene TRBJ1-6; TRBD1 aligns across 7 bases. V shed 9 bases, J shed 7 bases, and the junction held 12 bases outside the gene matches. The germline V gene encodes CDR1 LNHDA and CDR2 SQIVND (reference sequence). The CDR3 contains 15 residues. CDR3 sequence reads: CASKTGAVLNSPLHF. The DNA of the CDR3 is TGTGCCAGCAAAACAGGGGCCGTTCTCAATTCACCCCTCCACTTT.

The chain recombines TRBV7-2 with TRBJ2-5, with 7 positions matching TRBD1. This CDR3 region has 13 residues. The germline V gene has CDR1 SGHTA and CDR2 FQGNSA. The V and J ends lost 5 bases and 4 bases, in that order; junction bases with no gene match: 4. The CDR3 coding sequence is TGTGCCAGCAGCAGACAGGGTGGAGAGACCCAGTACTTC. This translates into CASSRQGGETQYF.

The chain has TRBV19 and TRBJ1-5; D uncertain. Trimming cost V 3 bases and J 5 bases, with 11 bases left between them. CDR3 length: 14 residues. Germline V gives CDR1 LNHDA, CDR2 SQIVND (reference sequence). For the CDR3, the DNA is TGTGCCAGTAGTATTCTGTCTCTGGATCAGCCCCAGCATTTT. This translates into CASSILSLDQPQHF.

The chain has TRBV6-2 or TRBV6-3 and TRBJ2-1; D gene uncertain. Deletions cut 7 bases from V and 4 bases from J, with 20 bases between. This CDR3 is built from 16 residues. Per the germline V gene, CDR1 is MNHEY and CDR2 is SVGEGT. DNA for the CDR3: TGTGCCAGCACTTTCTCTGTAGGAAACTTTTACAATGAGCAGTTCTTC. Amino acid sequence: CASTFSVGNFYNEQFF.

V usage is TRBV19 and J usage is TRBJ2-7; D perhaps matches TRBD2 (5 bases). The CDR3 runs 15 residues. Trimming left V 3 bases short and J 3 bases short, with 15 bases between. The germline V gene encodes CDR1 LNHDA and CDR2 SQIVND (reference sequence). CDR3: CASSIEGMSGYEQYF. CDR3 nucleotides: TGTGCCAGTAGTATCGAGGGCATGTCGGGCTACGAGCAGTACTTC. Full variable domain (outside the CDR3, taken from reference TRBV19 and TRBJ2-7): DGGITQSPKYLFRKEGQNVTLSCEQNLNHDAMYWYRQDPGQGLRLIYYSQIVNDFQKGDIAEGYSVSREKKESFPLTVTSAQKNPTAFYLCASSIEGMSGYEQYFGPGTRLTVT.

The V call is TRBV3-1 (or the pseudogene TRBV3-2), the J call TRBJ2-7; 8 bases align to TRBD2. The V segment lost 2 bases and the J segment 4 bases; nucleotides outside the gene matches: 4. This CDR3 spans 14 amino acids. Germline loops: CDR1 LGHDT, CDR2 YNNKEL (reference sequence). The CDR3 here is CASSQSGLGYEQYF. CDR3 nucleotides: TGTGCCAGCAGCCAATCGGGACTAGGTTACGAGCAGTACTTC.

The V gene is TRBV2, the J gene TRBJ2-1; no definite D call. Germline lookup yields CDR1 SNHLY and CDR2 FYNNEI. This CDR3 has 15 residues. Between the trimmed V and J ends, which lost 8 bases and 0 bases, there was a span of 14 bases. The CDR3 nucleotides read TGTGCCAGCGTAAACGAACCCGTCTCCTACAATGAGCAGTTCTTC. Protein sequence: CASVNEPVSYNEQFF.

The chain carries TRBV6-1 and TRBJ1-5; TRBD1 aligns across 8 bases. J was trimmed by 1 base and V by 5 bases; bases with no gene match: 10. The CDR3 is 17 residues long. CDR1 is MNHNS, CDR2 SASEGT, per germline. The CDR3 is CASSKGETGVSNQPQHF. The CDR3 coding sequence is TGTGCCAGCAGTAAAGGGGAGACAGGGGTGAGCAATCAGCCCCAGCATTTT.

The chain is built from TRBV24-1 and TRBJ2-7, with D perhaps matching TRBD1 (5 bases). V lost 6 bases to trimming and J lost 4 bases, with 6 bases between them. Germline V lookup: CDR1 KGHDR, CDR2 SFDVKD. This CDR3 is built from 11 residues. CDR3 sequence: CATSQGYEQYF. Here the CDR3 DNA reads TGTGCCACCAGTCAGGGTTACGAGCAGTACTTC.

CDR3 sequence reads: CASSPRQQRYTGELFF. In DNA form, the CDR3 reads TGTGCCAGCAGCCCTAGACAGCAAAGATACACCGGGGAGCTGTTTTTT. This sequence joins TRBV7-9 and TRBJ2-2; a weak D match, TRBD1 (5 bases). The CDR3 length is 16 residues. Between the trimmed V and J ends, which lost 5 bases and 3 bases, there was a span of 16 bases. CDR1 SEHNR and CDR2 FQNEAQ come from the germline V gene (reference sequence).

The chain links TRBV9 to TRBJ1-1; maybe TRBD1 (6 bases). Germline CDR1 reads SGDLS; CDR2 reads YYNGEE. This CDR3 contains 14 residues. The germline V and J ends were trimmed by 0 bases and 4 bases, with 10 bases remaining between them. The DNA for the CDR3 is TGTGCCAGCAGCGTAGGTGGAGGGGGCACTGAAGCTTTCTTT. Protein sequence: CASSVGGGGTEAFF.

J is TRBJ1-5 and V is TRBV7-9, with 7 bases identical to TRBD1. The CDR3 length is 12 residues. Germline trimming cut 5 bases from V and 6 bases from J; bases unmatched to any gene: 1. Germline assignment: CDR1 SEHNR and CDR2 FQNEAQ (reference sequence). The DNA for the CDR3 is TGTGCCAGCAGCCAGGGGGGTCAGCCCCAGCATTTT. Its translation is CASSQGGQPQHF.

The rearrangement joins TRBV28 to TRBJ1-6, with D hard to call. Germline V gene sequence: CDR1 MDHEN, CDR2 SYDVKM. The V gene lost 7 bases and the J gene lost 0 bases, with 16 bases spanning the gap. The CDR3 contains 17 residues. The CDR3 protein is CASNIDGLSSYNSPLHF. The CDR3 DNA follows: TGTGCCAGCAATATAGACGGCCTCAGCTCCTATAATTCACCCCTCCACTTT.

This clone came up once. The chain carries TRBV4-1 and TRBJ2-7; 7 positions match TRBD2. This CDR3 is 15 amino acids long. The V gene end was trimmed by 2 bases and the J gene end by 0 bases; junction bases not matched to a gene: 4. Per the germline V gene, CDR1 is MGHRA and CDR2 is YSYEKL. The CDR3 loop reads CASSQTRDYSYEQYF. The CDR3 coding sequence is TGCGCCAGCAGCCAAACCCGGGACTACTCCTACGAGCAGTACTTC.